This T cell receptor beta chain was identified in a study of CD8 T cells in ankylosing spondylitis. Overall study results and limits: A TCR beta motif of under ten highly homologous variants appeared characteristic of ankylosing spondylitis blood.

V was pared by 8 bases and J by 4 bases, with 14 bases between. Germline values: CDR1 ENHRY, CDR2 SYGVKD. The length of the CDR3 is 13 residues. This clonotype was observed at least ten times. Its antigen is not identified. Molecular-barcoded quantitative 5'-RACE produced these TCR beta libraries. TCRdb ran MiXCR on the 5' RACE reads and lists one entry per CDR3 protein. Of 230,000 or so distinct CDR3 sequences listed, more than 20% are singletons. The specimen was blood, either unsorted or a sorted T cell fraction (not recorded which). The receptor was isolated from a male donor with ankylosing spondylitis or in good health (not recorded which). The rearrangement uses TRBV10-3 and TRBJ1-2, with D perhaps matching TRBD1 (6 bases). The CDR3 reads CAIEAGESYGYTF. The CDR3 DNA reads TGTGCCATCGAGGCAGGGGAGTCCTATGGCTACACCTTC.